This passage covers 8 T cell receptor beta chains from one sample sequenced in a study of blood T cell repertoires in COVID-19 (dated by TCRdb to about 2020). The library was produced with the immunoSEQ multiplex PCR assay. Sourced from immuneACCESS, this table was stored by TCRdb with only in-frame sequences that have V and J called. A share of the clones is absent; for the studies checked, an unresolved V gene accounts for under half, and the remainder has no known explanation. The sample table records some 100,000 clones; 91% of these occur just once. In total, the top ten clones hold about 18% of the sample. The specimen was peripheral blood. The receptor source for this set is a man in his forties or fifties with acute or convalescent COVID-19.

This clone occurred a few times. J is TRBJ1-4 and V is TRBV28, with D possibly TRBD1 on 5 matching bases. CDR1 MDHEN and CDR2 SYDVKM come from the germline V gene. This CDR3 comprises 17 residues. Trimming cost V 4 bases and J 0 bases, with 15 bases left between them. The CDR3 spells CASSSPTPGATNEKLFF. CDR3 coding DNA: TGTGCCAGCAGTTCCCCAACCCCGGGGGCAACTAATGAAAAACTGTTTTTT.

This rearrangement joins TRBV5-1 to TRBJ2-5; D call uncertain. Germline CDR1 reads SGHRS; CDR2 reads YFSETQ. The CDR3 is 14 amino acids. The V gene lost 0 bases and the J gene lost 2 bases, with 8 bases spanning the gap. The CDR3 sequence: CASSLGSSQETQYF. In nucleotides, the CDR3 is TGCGCCAGCAGCTTGGGATCTAGTCAAGAGACCCAGTACTTC.

The chain is built from TRBV5-1 and TRBJ1-1, with D perhaps matching TRBD1 (6 bases). Trimming shortened V by 0 bases and J by 5 bases, and 11 bases separated the two germline ends. CDR1 SGHRS and CDR2 YFSETQ come from the germline V gene. The CDR3 sequence is 14 residues long. The CDR3 loop is CASSLESGVTEAFF. CDR3 nucleotides: TGCGCCAGCAGCTTGGAATCAGGGGTGACTGAAGCTTTCTTT.

The chain is built from TRBV6-5 and TRBJ2-5; 7 bases match TRBD1. In germline, CDR1 is MNHEY, CDR2 SVGAGI. The CDR3 contains 16 residues. The ends lost 0 bases at V and 2 bases at J; junction bases unmatched: 6. CDR3: CASSYSKNRGQETQYF. The CDR3 DNA reads as TGTGCCAGCAGTTACTCGAAGAACAGGGGACAAGAGACCCAGTACTTC.

V and J are TRBV5-4 and TRBJ1-6, with TRBD1 matching over 7 bases. Germline V CDR1 and CDR2: SGHNT, YYREEE (reference sequence). The V gene end was trimmed by 4 bases and the J gene end by 11 bases; junction bases not matched to a gene: 6. The CDR3 length is 13 residues. CDR3 sequence (DNA): TGTGCCAGCAGCAACGGACAGGTAGCACCCCTCCACTTT. Protein: CASSNGQVAPLHF.

The rearrangement uses TRBV4-1 and TRBJ1-5; D is unresolved. This CDR3 is 15 amino acids long. The V and J ends lost 1 base and 3 bases respectively, with 10 bases between them. CDR1 and CDR2 from the germline V gene are MGHRA and YSYEKL. This CDR3 reads CASSQAPGLNQPQHF. The DNA for the CDR3 is TGCGCCAGCAGCCAAGCTCCGGGTCTCAATCAGCCCCAGCATTTT.

V gene TRBV28 combines with J gene TRBJ1-1; weak D call: TRBD1 (6 bases). The V and J ends lost 4 bases and 3 bases respectively, with 12 bases between them. The CDR3 extends over 14 amino acids. Per the germline V gene, CDR1 is MDHEN and CDR2 is SYDVKM. The CDR3 region has the DNA TGTGCCAGCAGTTACTCAGGGGTCTACACTGAAGCTTTCTTT. It encodes CASSYSGVYTEAFF.

The V gene is TRBV20-1, the J gene TRBJ1-3, with D possibly TRBD1 on 5 matching bases. Trimming stripped 3 bases from V and 3 bases from J, with 12 bases between. The V gene's germline CDR1 is DFQATT and CDR2 SNEGSKA (reference sequence). This CDR3 has 14 residues. The CDR3: CSASLGLGGNTIYF. The CDR3, as DNA: TGCAGTGCTAGTTTGGGGCTAGGTGGAAACACCATATATTTT.